These 25 T cell receptor beta chains were sequenced from one sample in a study of monozygotic twins with inflammatory bowel disease. TCRdb reprocessed the 5' RACE reads; each CDR3 protein has one entry and no DNA is given. The listing records roughly 330,000 distinct CDR3 sequences. Sequencing was performed on blood. These receptors were obtained from a human donor with ulcerative colitis or Crohn's disease, or a healthy co-twin of an affected twin (not recorded which).

The chain uses TRBV11-1 and TRBJ2-1; no DNA is available, so the TRBD1 call from TCRdb remains unchecked. The CDR3 is 15 residues long. Germline lookup yields CDR1 SGHAT and CDR2 FQDESV (reference sequence). The chain's CDR3 is CASSSGQGQFNEQFF.

The chain uses TRBV20-1 and TRBJ2-7; TCRdb selects TRBD1, and the lack of DNA leaves this call unchecked. Germline V gives CDR1 DFQATT, CDR2 SNEGSKA (reference sequence). This CDR3 spans 15 amino acids. CDR3 amino acids: CSARGTQGNFYEQYF.

The CDR3 reads CASSSHKGHSRTPGANVLTF. The V and J genes are TRBV11-2 and TRBJ2-6; TCRdb outputs TRBD2, but without DNA this stays unchecked. CDR3 size: 20 residues. In germline, CDR1 is SGHAT, CDR2 FQNNGV.

The CDR3 loop is CSARGMAPYTNTGELFF. This rearrangement joins TRBV20-1 to TRBJ2-2; the TRBD1 assignment by TCRdb is unverifiable without DNA. This CDR3 is 17 amino acids long. CDR1 DFQATT and CDR2 SNEGSKA come from the germline V gene (reference sequence).

The chain recombines TRBV7-8 with TRBJ2-1; TCRdb designates TRBD2, a call that cannot be tested without DNA. The CDR3 contains 14 residues. Germline CDR1 is SGHVS and CDR2 is FQNEAQ. The CDR3 sequence: CASSSGPLAREQFF.

CDR3 sequence: CAISAEQGNYEQYF. This sequence joins TRBV10-3 and TRBJ2-7; TCRdb's D call of TRBD1 is untestable without DNA. This CDR3 comprises 14 residues. Germline V gene lookup returns CDR1 ENHRY and CDR2 SYGVKD.

The chain uses TRBV5-4 and TRBJ2-5; the TCRdb call, TRBD2, lacks DNA for checking. The CDR3 runs to 16 residues. Per the germline V gene, CDR1 is SGHNT and CDR2 is YYREEE (reference sequence). The chain's CDR3 is CASSNRLAGGLETQYF.

The chain carries TRBV10-3 and TRBJ2-7. The germline V gene has CDR1 ENHRY and CDR2 SYGVKD. The CDR3 contains 15 residues. The CDR3 here is CAISEPKASSYEQYF.

The gene calls are TRBV6-2 or TRBV6-3 and TRBJ2-7; the D gene TCRdb calls, TRBD2, cannot be checked with no DNA. Germline V gene lookup returns CDR1 MNHEY and CDR2 SVGEGT. CDR3 length: 14 residues. CDR3 loop: CASAGGDTYYEQYF.

The V and J genes are TRBV29-1 and TRBJ2-7; absent DNA, TCRdb's TRBD1 call cannot be checked. There are 15 residues in the CDR3. CDR1 is SQVTM and CDR2 is ANQGSEA in the germline V gene. CDR3 region: CSVEDRDSETYEQYF.

The V and J genes are TRBV20-1 and TRBJ2-1; TCRdb's assignment of TRBD1 cannot be checked, as there is no DNA. Germline V gene sequence: CDR1 DFQATT, CDR2 SNEGSKA (reference sequence). CDR3 length: 13 residues. The CDR3 sequence: CSAGAVAYNEQFF.

The V and J genes are TRBV20-1 and TRBJ1-2; the TCRdb call, TRBD1, lacks DNA for checking. This CDR3 comprises 12 residues. Germline assignment: CDR1 DFQATT and CDR2 SNEGSKA (reference sequence). CDR3 residues: CSARPPGDGYTF.

The chain combines TRBV11-2 with TRBJ2-1. The CDR3 runs 14 residues. Germline assignment: CDR1 SGHAT and CDR2 FQNNGV. CDR3 region: CASSLELGSNEQFF.

V is TRBV5-1 and J is TRBJ2-5. This CDR3 contains 16 residues. Germline CDR1 SGHRS, CDR2 YFSETQ. CDR3: CASSLALDLGKETQYF.

This chain connects TRBV9 to TRBJ1-2. CDR3 size: 14 residues. Germline CDR1 is SGDLS and CDR2 is YYNGEE. This CDR3 is CASSVATANYGYTF.

The V and J genes are TRBV10-3 and TRBJ2-5; the TCRdb D gene call, TRBD2, has no DNA to confirm it. The CDR3 loop spans 17 amino acids. Looked up from germline, CDR1 is ENHRY and CDR2 is SYGVKD. The CDR3 here is CAISEGGLAGPQETQYF.

The chain employs TRBV7-7 and TRBJ1-4; TCRdb calls TRBD1, which cannot be checked without DNA. This CDR3 is built from 14 residues. Germline CDR1 reads SSHAT; CDR2 reads FNYEAQ (reference sequence). CDR3 sequence: CASSLSTGFEKLFF.

The J gene is TRBJ2-1, the V gene TRBV7-9; TCRdb's D call of TRBD2 is untestable without DNA. The CDR3 extends over 14 amino acids. The germline V gene encodes CDR1 SEHNR and CDR2 FQNEAQ (reference sequence). The CDR3 sequence is CASSPVWEWNEQFF.

The CDR3: CASSQDWGQARPDTEAFF. The V gene is TRBV4-3, the J gene TRBJ1-1; TCRdb gives TRBD1 as the D gene, but with no DNA this cannot be confirmed. CDR1 is LGHNA, CDR2 YSLEER, per germline. This CDR3 contains 18 residues.

The chain couples TRBV15 to TRBJ2-4. This CDR3 has 14 residues. Germline V lookup: CDR1 LNHNV, CDR2 YYDKDF (reference sequence). The CDR3: CATSREGGKNIQYF.

The chain employs TRBV11-2 and TRBJ2-7; TCRdb's D call of TRBD1 is untestable without DNA. CDR1 is SGHAT and CDR2 is FQNNGV in the germline V gene. The CDR3 loop spans 15 amino acids. CDR3 amino acids: CASSLGPGAGYEQYF.

The V call is TRBV3-1, the J call TRBJ2-3; TCRdb selects TRBD1, and the lack of DNA leaves this call unchecked. Germline lookup yields CDR1 LGHDT and CDR2 YNNKEL (reference sequence). This CDR3 has 18 residues. The CDR3: CASSQDFGGTGRADTQYF.

CDR3 loop: CASGSYSPLHF. The rearrangement links TRBV19 to TRBJ1-6. The germline V gene encodes CDR1 LNHDA and CDR2 SQIVND (reference sequence). The CDR3 runs 11 residues. Based on the CDR3 plus reference TRBV19 and TRBJ1-6, the full variable domain is DGGITQSPKYLFRKEGQNVTLSCEQNLNHDAMYWYRQDPGQGLRLIYYSQIVNDFQKGDIAEGYSVSREKKESFPLTVTSAQKNPTAFYLCASGSYSPLHFGNGTRLTVT.

The chain couples TRBV7-9 to TRBJ1-4; without DNA, the TCRdb call of TRBD1 cannot be checked. The CDR3 contains 17 residues. Germline CDR1 and CDR2: SEHNR and FQNEAQ (reference sequence). The CDR3 region is CASSLTGSGATNEKLFF.

The genes are TRBV20-1 and TRBJ2-3. The germline V gene has CDR1 DFQATT and CDR2 SNEGSKA (reference sequence). The CDR3 is 12 amino acids. Here the CDR3 reads CSAAENQNTQYF.